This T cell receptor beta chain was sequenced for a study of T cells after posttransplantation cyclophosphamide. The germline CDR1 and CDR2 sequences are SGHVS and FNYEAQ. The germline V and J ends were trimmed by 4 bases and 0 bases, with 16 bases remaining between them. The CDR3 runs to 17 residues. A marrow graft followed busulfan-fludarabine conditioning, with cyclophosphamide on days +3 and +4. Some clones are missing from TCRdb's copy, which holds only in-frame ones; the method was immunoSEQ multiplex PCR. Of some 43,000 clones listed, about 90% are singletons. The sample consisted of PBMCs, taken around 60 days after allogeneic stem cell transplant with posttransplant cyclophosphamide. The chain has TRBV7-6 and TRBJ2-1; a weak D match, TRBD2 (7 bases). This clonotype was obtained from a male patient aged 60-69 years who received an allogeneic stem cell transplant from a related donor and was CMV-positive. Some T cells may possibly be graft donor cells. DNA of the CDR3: TGTGCCAGCAGCTCGCACCGCGGGGGCAACTCCTACAATGAGCAGTTCTTC. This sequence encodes CASSSHRGGNSYNEQFF.